The T cell receptor (beta chain) under discussion was sequenced for a study of shared clonotypes between healthy human individuals. It was at deep level that the assay was run. Data came from immunoSEQ multiplex PCR; TCRdb stores just in-frame clones and leaves some out. Altogether more than 2 million clones are present, 90% to 95% being singletons, with the ten largest covering around 1.7%. Study observations and caveats: Larger estimated richness was generally seen in naive subsets than in memory subsets.

Naive CD8 populations comprised CD45RO-negative cells positively selected for CCR7, excluding terminally differentiated effector memory CD45RA+ cells. From germline, CDR1 is MNHGY and CDR2 SAAAGT. This CDR3 contains 16 residues. Trimming shortened V by 1 base and J by 4 bases, and 14 bases separated the two germline ends. With regard to this clone: Its matching antigen is unknown.

Specimen: naive CD8+ T cells from PBMCs. This TCR derives from a man between 18 and 35 years old in good health. Some clones in this sample may be carry-over from other donors' samples. The chain carries TRBV6-8 and TRBJ2-4; D might be TRBD1 (6 bases). CDR3 protein: CASSYFGTPGKNIQYF. The CDR3 coding sequence is TGTGCCAGCAGTTACTTTGGGACACCGGGGAAAAACATTCAGTACTTC.